The 9 T cell receptor beta chains below were found in one sample sequenced in a study of CD8 T cells in Susac syndrome. A quantity of about 0.5 to 1 ug RNA underwent reverse transcription using random hexamers. Using its own MiXCR run on the immunoSEQ multiplex PCR reads, TCRdb lists one record per CDR3 protein. The table includes around 200,000 distinct CDR3 sequences, approximately 95% detected once. The source material was CD4+ T cells from PBMCs. The receptors originated from a human donor with multiple sclerosis.

This chain uses TRBV6-6 with TRBJ1-3; 8 nucleotides align to TRBD1. Trimming took 6 bases from V and 1 from J; bases not matched to a gene: 5. Germline-derived CDR1 and CDR2 are MNHNY and SVGAGI (reference sequence). The CDR3 runs to 15 residues. The CDR3 region is CASSSGTGSGNTIYF. CDR3 bases: TGTGCCAGCAGCTCCGGGACAGGATCTGGAAACACCATATATTTT.

The rearrangement joins TRBV20-1 to TRBJ1-2; D unclear. The V end was cut by 6 bases, the J end by 4 bases, with 15 bases between. The CDR3 is made up of 13 amino acids. From germline, CDR1 is DFQATT and CDR2 SNEGSKA (reference sequence). DNA of the CDR3: TGCAGTGCCAGTAAGGCGAGGGCCTATGGCTACACCTTC. Its protein product is CSASKARAYGYTF.

This clonotype was seen a few times. The chain joins TRBV7-9 to TRBJ1-2; TRBD1 matches 7 bases. The germline V gene encodes CDR1 SEHNR and CDR2 FQNEAQ (reference sequence). Unmatched junction bases numbered 0, after V lost 0 bases and J lost 8 bases. There are 12 residues in the CDR3. Here the CDR3 reads CASSLAGGGYTF. CDR3 coding DNA: TGTGCCAGCAGCTTAGCAGGGGGCGGCTACACCTTC.

The chain combines TRBV27 with TRBJ2-7; the match to TRBD1 covers 8 bases. This CDR3 spans 14 amino acids. The germline gives CDR1 MNHEY, CDR2 SMNVEV (reference sequence). V shed 6 bases, J shed 6 bases, and the junction held 10 bases outside the gene matches. The CDR3 nucleotides read TGTGCCAGCAGGAAGACAGGGGTCCTCTCCGAGCAGTACTTC. Translated, it gives CASRKTGVLSEQYF.

J is TRBJ2-5 and V is TRBV20-1; D gene unclear. The CDR3 covers 12 residues. V gave up 2 bases and J gave up 3 bases, with 7 bases separating them. Germline V gene lookup returns CDR1 DFQATT and CDR2 SNEGSKA (reference sequence). The CDR3 bases are TGCAGTGCTAGATCCGCAGAAGAGACCCAGTACTTC. This translates into CSARSAEETQYF.

The CDR3 loop is CAGNLLNTEAFF. The CDR3 DNA follows: TGTGCCGGGAACCTTCTGAACACTGAAGCTTTCTTT. V and J are TRBV30 and TRBJ1-1; D gene ambiguous. The CDR3 spans 12 residues. Germline V CDR1 and CDR2: GTSNPN, SVGIG (reference sequence). V was clipped by 8 bases and J by 0 bases, with 10 bases between them.

This chain joins TRBV21-1 and TRBJ2-7. TRBV21-1 is termed a pseudogene. This CDR3 is 14 amino acids long. CDR3 sequence: CASSKAGMNYEQYF. In nucleotides, the CDR3 is TGTGCCAGCAGCAAAGCAGGGATGAACTACGAGCAGTACTTC.

V is TRBV20-1 and J is TRBJ2-1, with 8 bases aligning to TRBD2. Germline values: CDR1 DFQATT, CDR2 SNEGSKA (reference sequence). This CDR3 has 13 amino acids. This chain's CDR3 is CRPYGGVTNEQFF. The CDR3 nucleotides read TGCAGGCCCTACGGGGGGGTAACTAATGAGCAGTTCTTC.

The rearrangement joins TRBV7-2 to TRBJ1-2; unclear D gene. Germline assignment: CDR1 SGHTA and CDR2 FQGNSA. Trimming removed 5 bases at V and 7 bases at J, with 8 bases between. The CDR3 is 11 amino acids. CDR3 bases: TGTGCCAGCAGCATCGGACCTGGCTACACCTTC. Protein product: CASSIGPGYTF.